Described below is a single T cell receptor (beta chain) sequence and its context. The record originates from a study of blood T cell repertoires in COVID-19. Study-wide context: Donors in the United States, Italy and Spain gave samples during acute or convalescent COVID-19.

In the study's own analysis: Nucleated cell number was recorded as an estimate derived from reference gene primer amplification. Measured with immunoSEQ multiplex PCR; TCRdb has only the in-frame clones, and not every one. That table gives V, J and clone size, and the DNA gave D and trimming. The sample carries under 150,000 clones, almost 80% recorded once. CDR1 is SGHTA, CDR2 FQGTGA, per germline. The CDR3 is made up of 15 amino acids. V gave up 5 bases and J gave up 1 base; unmatched junction bases: 4. V usage is TRBV7-3 and J usage is TRBJ2-5; 10 bases map to TRBD2. Input material: peripheral blood. The sequence was collected from a man aged 50-59 years with active or convalescent COVID-19. CDR3 DNA sequence: TGTGCCAGCAGCCGAGCGGGAGGGCCCCAAGAGACCCAGTACTTC. Translation gives CASSRAGGPQETQYF.